Here is one T cell receptor (beta chain) with its context. The amount of total RNA extracted per sample was at least 5 micrograms. Using a J-beta primer mix together with a sample-barcoded 5' primer, a second PCR was run for roughly 7 to 12 cycles. TCRdb independently ran MiXCR on the 5' RACE reads; one entry per CDR3 protein. The sample has about 1,800,000 distinct CDR3 sequences; 28% are singletons. These data are taken from a study of blood T cells in healthy people across ages. For the study at large: Through template switching, about one barcoded beta molecule was captured per two T cells, as measured in model experiments.

CDR3 length: 14 residues. The V gene is TRBV12-3 or TRBV12-4, the J gene TRBJ2-4; D might be TRBD2 (6 bases). The DNA end favors TRBJ2-7, so the J call may be wrong. This clonotype was sampled from a woman aged 25 to 45 in good health. Sequencing input: blood. This CDR3 is CASSLEEGLNEQYF. The DNA of the CDR3 is TGTGCCAGCAGTTTAGAGGAGGGGTTAAACGAGCAGTACTTC.